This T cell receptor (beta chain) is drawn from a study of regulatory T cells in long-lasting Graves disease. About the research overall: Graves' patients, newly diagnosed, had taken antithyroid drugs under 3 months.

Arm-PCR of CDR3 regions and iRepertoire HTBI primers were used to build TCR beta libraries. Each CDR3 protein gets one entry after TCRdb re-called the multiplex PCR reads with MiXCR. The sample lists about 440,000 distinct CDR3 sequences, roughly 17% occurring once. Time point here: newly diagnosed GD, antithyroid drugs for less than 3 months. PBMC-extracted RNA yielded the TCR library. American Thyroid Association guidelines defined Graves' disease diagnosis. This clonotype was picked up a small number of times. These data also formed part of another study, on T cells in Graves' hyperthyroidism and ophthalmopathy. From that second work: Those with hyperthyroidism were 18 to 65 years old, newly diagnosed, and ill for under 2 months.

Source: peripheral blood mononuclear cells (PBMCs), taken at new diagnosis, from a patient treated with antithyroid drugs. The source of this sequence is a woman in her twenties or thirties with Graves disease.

The CDR3: CASSSPVAGGPNEQFF. As DNA, the CDR3 is TGTGCCAGCAGTTCCCCGGTAGCGGGAGGTCCCAATGAGCAGTTCTTC. The chain has TRBV7-6 and TRBJ2-1; 10 bases are a match to TRBD2. V was clipped by 6 bases and J by 6 bases; unmatched bases: 11. The CDR3 is made up of 16 amino acids. Germline CDR1 reads SGHVS; CDR2 reads FNYEAQ.